This T cell receptor beta chain is drawn from a study of T cell repertoires in ileal Crohn's disease. The V and J ends lost 5 bases and 3 bases, in that order; junction bases with no gene match: 7. Germline values: CDR1 SGHRS, CDR2 YFSETQ. The CDR3 extends over 15 amino acids. This clone was found a few times. TCRdb keeps only in-frame clones here, not all; method: immunoSEQ multiplex PCR. The sample contains thousands of clones, roughly 81% of which appear only once. This TCR was sampled from an adult with Crohn's disease. This chain uses TRBV5-1 with TRBJ2-2, with 7 bases fitting TRBD1. Material: ileal tissue. In DNA, the CDR3 is TGCGCCAGCAGGTCAGGGGGAACGGACACCGGGGAGCTGTTTTTT. Its protein is CASRSGGTDTGELFF.